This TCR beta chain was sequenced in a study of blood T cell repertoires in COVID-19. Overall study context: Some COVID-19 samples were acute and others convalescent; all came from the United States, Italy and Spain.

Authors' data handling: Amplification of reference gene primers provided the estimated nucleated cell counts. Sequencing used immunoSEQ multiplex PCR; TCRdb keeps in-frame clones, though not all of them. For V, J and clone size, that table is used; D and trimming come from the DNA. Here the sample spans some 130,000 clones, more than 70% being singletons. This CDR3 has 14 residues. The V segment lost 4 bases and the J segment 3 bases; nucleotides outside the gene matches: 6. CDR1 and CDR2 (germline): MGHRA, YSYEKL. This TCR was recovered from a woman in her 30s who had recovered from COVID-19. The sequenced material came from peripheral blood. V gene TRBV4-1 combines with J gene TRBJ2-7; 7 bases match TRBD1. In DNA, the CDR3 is TGCGCCAGCAGCCCCCTCAGGGGGAGCTACGAGCAGTACTTC. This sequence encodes CASSPLRGSYEQYF.